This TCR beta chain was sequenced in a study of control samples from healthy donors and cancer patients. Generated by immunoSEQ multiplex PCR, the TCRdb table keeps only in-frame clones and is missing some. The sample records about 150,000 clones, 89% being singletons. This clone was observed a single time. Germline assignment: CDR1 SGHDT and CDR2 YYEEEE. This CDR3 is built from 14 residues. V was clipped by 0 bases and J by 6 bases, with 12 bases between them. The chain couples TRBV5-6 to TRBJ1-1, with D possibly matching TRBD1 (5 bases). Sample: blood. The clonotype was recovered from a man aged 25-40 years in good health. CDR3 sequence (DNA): TGTGCCAGCAGCTTGGGCTCAGGGTGGGCTGAAGCTTTCTTT. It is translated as CASSLGSGWAEAFF.